Included here is one T cell receptor beta chain sequence, with context. Its antigen is unidentified. The table came from immunoSEQ multiplex PCR; TCRdb's copy has only in-frame clones and leaves some out. The repertoire consists of some 370,000 clones, with under 90% occurring once and the leading ten covering around 7.3%. Described treatment: roughly 20 received Ad26.COV2.S at low or high dose, single or two shots; about 5 received placebo; per-sample allocation not given. Collection of samples fell on day 63 after the first vaccine or placebo injection. Boston provided a donor who was an adult aged 18-55 years. The administered vaccine (an Ad26 vector) expressed Wuhan-strain SARS-CoV-2 spike. After removal of 3 bases from V and 8 bases from J, the junction contained 2 bases not matched to a gene. Germline V gene sequence: CDR1 LGHDT, CDR2 YNNKEL (reference sequence). CDR3 length: 14 amino acids. These data are taken from a study of Ad26.COV2.S vaccination and SARS-CoV-2 variants. About the study: Participants got Ad26.COV2.S intramuscularly, once or twice 56 days apart.

Findings and caveats of the study: Marked by substantial breadth, spike-specific CD8+ and CD4+ T cell responses were reportedly seen after vaccination.

This chain joins TRBV3-1 (or the pseudogene TRBV3-2) and TRBJ1-6; 9 bases agree with TRBD1. Material: peripheral blood, obtained in a trial of Ad26.COV2.S vaccine versus placebo. This TCR was recovered from a person between 18 and 65 years old who received the Ad26.COV2.S COVID-19 vaccine or a placebo. The CDR3 region is CASSHGQGYSPLHF. The DNA of the CDR3 is TGTGCCAGCAGCCACGGACAGGGGTATTCACCCCTCCACTTT.